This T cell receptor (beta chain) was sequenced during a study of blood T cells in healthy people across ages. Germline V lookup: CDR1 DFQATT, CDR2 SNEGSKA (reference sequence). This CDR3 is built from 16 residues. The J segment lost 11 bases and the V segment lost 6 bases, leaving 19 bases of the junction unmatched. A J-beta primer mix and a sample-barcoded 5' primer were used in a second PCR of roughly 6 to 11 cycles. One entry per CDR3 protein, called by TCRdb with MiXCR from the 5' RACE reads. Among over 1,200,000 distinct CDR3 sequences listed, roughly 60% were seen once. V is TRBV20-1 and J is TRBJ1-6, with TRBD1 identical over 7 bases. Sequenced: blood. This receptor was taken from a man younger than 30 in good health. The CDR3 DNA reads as TGCAGTGCCGCTCCTCTGACAGGGTGGGAACATGCACCCCTCCACTTT. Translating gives CSAAPLTGWEHAPLHF.